This T cell receptor (beta chain) was obtained from a study of T cell changes during pregnancy in multiple sclerosis. Sequenced by immunoSEQ multiplex PCR; TCRdb stores in-frame clones only, minus some. The sample has 60,000 to 70,000 clones; 75% to 95% are singletons. Germline V CDR1 and CDR2: SGHDN, FVKESK. V was trimmed by 4 bases and J by 3 bases, leaving 13 bases between them. The CDR3 sequence is 16 residues long. This TCR was sampled from a female donor in good health, enrolled as a control in a pregnancy study. The genes are TRBV14 and TRBJ1-6; D remains unclear. The specimen was peripheral blood, collected after pregnancy. The CDR3: CASSRLQDNYNSPLHF. The CDR3 DNA follows: TGTGCCAGCAGCCGCCTGCAGGATAACTATAATTCACCCCTCCACTTT.